The 17 T cell receptor beta chains given below trace back to one sample, sequenced in a study of shared clonotypes between healthy human individuals. Profiled with immunoSEQ multiplex PCR; TCRdb holds only in-frame clones, not every one. The repertoire holds around 1,900,000 clones, with 90% to 95% as singletons. Only CD45RO-negative cells positively selected for CCR7 counted as naive CD8 cells, so terminally differentiated effector memory CD45RA+ cells were excluded. The source material was naive CD8+ T cells from PBMCs. Source of these receptors: a man between 18 and 35 years old in good health. Some clones in this sample may be carry-over from other donors' samples.

As for this clone: The sample carries other DNA sequences with the same CDR3. The V and J genes are TRBV7-9 and TRBJ1-2, with D perhaps matching TRBD1 (5 bases). V lost 1 base to trimming and J lost 5 bases, with 11 bases between them. Germline V gene data show CDR1 as SEHNR and CDR2 as FQNEAQ (reference sequence). This CDR3 region has 14 residues. CDR3 nucleotide sequence: TGTGCCAGCAGCTTAGTCATCGGGACGTATGGCTACACCTTC. As protein: CASSLVIGTYGYTF.

The CDR3 loop reads CASSMYLAGDYEQYF. Here the CDR3 DNA reads TGTGCCAGCAGCATGTATCTAGCGGGCGACTACGAGCAGTACTTC. The rearrangement joins TRBV5-6 to TRBJ2-7; 8 bases match TRBD2. Germline-derived CDR1 and CDR2 are SGHDT and YYEEEE. V gave up 4 bases and J gave up 3 bases; unmatched junction bases: 9. This CDR3 spans 15 amino acids.

The chain joins TRBV5-1 to TRBJ2-5; D possibly uses TRBD1 or TRBD2 (6 bases each). V was shortened by 0 bases and J by 2 bases, with 11 bases between the two germline ends. CDR1 is SGHRS, CDR2 YFSETQ, per germline. The length of the CDR3 is 15 residues. Here the CDR3 reads CASSLEGGHQETQYF. In DNA form, the CDR3 reads TGCGCCAGCAGCTTGGAAGGGGGGCATCAAGAGACCCAGTACTTC.

The CDR3 bases are TGTGCCAGCAGCTCCGATGGGTCTGTCCAATCCTCTGGGGCCAACGTCCTGACTTTC. This sequence encodes CASSSDGSVQSSGANVLTF. The chain carries TRBV7-3 and TRBJ2-6; no definite D call. CDR3 length: 19 residues. V was shortened by 4 bases and J by 0 bases, with 19 bases between the two germline ends. From germline, CDR1 is SGHTA and CDR2 FQGTGA.

The chain joins TRBV28 to TRBJ1-3; D is perhaps TRBD1 (5 bases). V shed 11 bases and J shed 0 bases, with 26 bases lying between them. The length of the CDR3 is 18 residues. CDR1 and CDR2 (germline): MDHEN, SYDVKM. Here the CDR3 reads CAAGGGGTPRLSGNTIYF. Here the CDR3 DNA reads TGTGCCGCCGGGGGTGGCGGCACACCCAGACTCTCTGGAAACACCATATATTTT.

The chain employs TRBV5-1 and TRBJ2-7; 7 bases fit TRBD2. CDR1 is SGHRS and CDR2 is YFSETQ in the germline V gene. This CDR3 is 18 amino acids long. V was pared by 2 bases and J by 4 bases, with 18 bases of the junction left unmatched. CDR3 bases: TGCGCCAGCAGCTTATTTGGGGGGGAGTCGACTCCTCAATACGAGCAGTACTTC. As protein: CASSLFGGESTPQYEQYF.

V is TRBV6-5 and J is TRBJ2-1; possible D gene TRBD2, 5 bases. Trimming took 2 bases from V and 5 from J, leaving 10 bases between them. The CDR3 spans 14 residues. Germline values: CDR1 MNHEY, CDR2 SVGAGI. In DNA form, the CDR3 reads TGTGCCAGCAGTTACGGGGAGAGGAACAATGAGCAGTTCTTC. The encoded protein is CASSYGERNNEQFF.

The CDR3 spells CASSLSAGANVLTF. The CDR3, as DNA: TGTGCCAGCAGTTTATCAGCTGGGGCCAACGTCCTGACTTTC. This rearrangement joins TRBV27 to TRBJ2-6; no firm D call. The germline V and J ends were trimmed by 0 bases and 2 bases, with 2 bases remaining between them. CDR1 and CDR2 (germline): MNHEY, SMNVEV (reference sequence). The CDR3 consists of 14 residues.

The chain combines TRBV2 with TRBJ2-1; 11 bases are a match to TRBD2. CDR1 and CDR2 (germline): SNHLY, FYNNEI. The V segment lost 4 bases and the J segment 8 bases; nucleotides outside the gene matches: 4. The CDR3 spans 14 residues. CDR3 region: CASSASGRRDEQFF. The CDR3 DNA sequence: TGTGCCAGCAGTGCTAGCGGGAGGCGGGATGAGCAGTTCTTC. Combining the CDR3 with reference TRBV2 and TRBJ2-1 gives the whole variable domain EPEVTQTPSHQVTQMGQEVILRCVPISNHLYFYWYRQILGQKVEFLVSFYNNEISEKSEIFDDQFSVERPDGSNFTLKIRSTKLEDSAMYFCASSASGRRDEQFFGPGTRLTVL.

The chain links TRBV4-1 to TRBJ2-7; D is tentatively TRBD1 or TRBD2 (5 bases each). Germline CDR1 reads MGHRA; CDR2 reads YSYEKL. CDR3 length: 14 residues. Trimming cost V 8 bases and J 2 bases, with 16 bases left between them. The CDR3 DNA sequence: TGCGCCAGCGGGTGGCGGCAGGGACCCTACGAGCAGTACTTC. Its protein product is CASGWRQGPYEQYF.

In regard to this clone: This CDR3 is also generated by other DNA sequences in the sample. V usage is TRBV27 and J usage is TRBJ2-7; a possible D gene is TRBD1 (6 bases). From germline, CDR1 is MNHEY and CDR2 SMNVEV (reference sequence). The ends were cut back, 0 bases at V and 2 bases at J, with 11 bases in the middle. The CDR3 runs 15 residues. The CDR3 DNA follows: TGTGCCAGCAGTTTATCGCGTCAGGGGCCCTACGAGCAGTACTTC. Its protein product is CASSLSRQGPYEQYF.

This sequence joins TRBV4-3 and TRBJ2-1; TRBD1 matches 10 bases. Per germline, CDR1 LGHNA and CDR2 YSLEER. The CDR3 has 17 amino acids. The V segment lost 0 bases and the J segment 4 bases; nucleotides outside the gene matches: 6. The CDR3 region has the DNA TGCGCCAGCAGCCAAGATCGGGACAGGGGTGGTTACAATGAGCAGTTCTTC. Translating gives CASSQDRDRGGYNEQFF.

The rearrangement joins TRBV19 to TRBJ1-5; no clear D gene. The germline CDR1 and CDR2 sequences are LNHDA and SQIVND (reference sequence). V was pared by 4 bases and J by 6 bases, with 10 bases between. The CDR3 has 13 residues. CDR3 sequence (DNA): TGTGCCAGTAGTAATGTTTTCGGTCAGCCCCAGCATTTT. Translating gives CASSNVFGQPQHF.

In its sample, this clone was seen once. The chain recombines TRBV6-4 with TRBJ1-1; weak D call: TRBD1 (5 bases). Trimming cost V 6 bases and J 5 bases, with 19 bases left between them. This CDR3 is built from 15 residues. The germline V gene has CDR1 MRHNA and CDR2 SNTAGT. DNA of the CDR3: TGTGCCAGCAGCTTAACCTCGGAACGGGGGACTGAAGCTTTCTTT. Its protein is CASSLTSERGTEAFF.

V gene TRBV19 combines with J gene TRBJ1-3, with D unclear. There are 13 residues in the CDR3. CDR1 and CDR2 from the germline V gene are LNHDA and SQIVND (reference sequence). V gave up 5 bases and J gave up 8 bases, with 13 bases separating them. As DNA, the CDR3 is TGTGCCAGTAGTCCACCCGAAAAAGACACCATATATTTT. Its translation is CASSPPEKDTIYF.

The rearrangement uses TRBV14 and TRBJ2-7, with D perhaps TRBD1 (5 bases). From germline, CDR1 is SGHDN and CDR2 FVKESK. The CDR3 is made up of 13 amino acids. The germline V and J ends were trimmed by 8 bases and 3 bases, with 14 bases remaining between them. CDR3 protein: CASARAGYYEQYF. CDR3 nucleotides: TGTGCCAGCGCCCGGGCAGGGTACTACGAGCAGTACTTC.

The genes are TRBV4-1 and TRBJ2-1; D is uncertain. The V and J ends lost 1 base and 8 bases respectively, with 12 bases between them. CDR3 length: 14 amino acids. CDR1 is MGHRA and CDR2 is YSYEKL in the germline V gene. Here the CDR3 DNA reads TGCGCCAGCAGCCAAGCCGGAGTGGGCGATGAGCAGTTCTTC. This sequence encodes CASSQAGVGDEQFF.